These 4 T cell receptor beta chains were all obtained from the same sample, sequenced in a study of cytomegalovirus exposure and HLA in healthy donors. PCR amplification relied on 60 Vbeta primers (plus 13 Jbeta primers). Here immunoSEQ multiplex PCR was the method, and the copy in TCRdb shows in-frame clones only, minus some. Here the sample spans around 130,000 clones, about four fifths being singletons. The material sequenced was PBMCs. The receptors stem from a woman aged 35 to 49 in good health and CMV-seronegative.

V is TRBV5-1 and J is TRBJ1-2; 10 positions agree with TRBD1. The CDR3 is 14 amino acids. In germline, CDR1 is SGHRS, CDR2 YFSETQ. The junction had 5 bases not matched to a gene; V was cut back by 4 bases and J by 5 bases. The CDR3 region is CASSTGTGEYGYTF. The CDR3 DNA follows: TGCGCCAGCAGCACTGGGACAGGGGAATATGGCTACACCTTC.

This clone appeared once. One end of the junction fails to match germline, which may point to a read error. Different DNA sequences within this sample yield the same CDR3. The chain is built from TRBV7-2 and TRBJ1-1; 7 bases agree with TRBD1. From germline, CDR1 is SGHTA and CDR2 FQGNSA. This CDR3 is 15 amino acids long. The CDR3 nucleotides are TGTGCCAGCAGCTTACAGACAGGGTTGAACACTGAAGCTTTCTTC. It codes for CASSLQTGLNTEAFF.

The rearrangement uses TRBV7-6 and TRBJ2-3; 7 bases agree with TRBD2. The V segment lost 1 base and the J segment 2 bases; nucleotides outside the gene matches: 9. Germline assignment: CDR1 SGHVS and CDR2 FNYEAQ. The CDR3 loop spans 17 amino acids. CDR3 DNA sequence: TGTGCCAGCAGCTTAGGCCCCAGGAGCGGGGTCACAGATACGCAGTATTTT. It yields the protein CASSLGPRSGVTDTQYF.

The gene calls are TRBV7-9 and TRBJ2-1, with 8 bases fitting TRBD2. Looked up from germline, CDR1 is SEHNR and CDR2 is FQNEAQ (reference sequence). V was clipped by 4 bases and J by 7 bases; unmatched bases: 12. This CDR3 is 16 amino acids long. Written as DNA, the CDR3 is TGTGCCAGCAGCTCGGGGGGAAAGCGGGGGCGAAATGAGCAGTTCTTC. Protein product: CASSSGGKRGRNEQFF. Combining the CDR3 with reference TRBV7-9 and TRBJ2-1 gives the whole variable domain DTGVSQNPRHKITKRGQNVTFRCDPISEHNRLYWYRQTLGQGPEFLTYFQNEAQLEKSRLLSDRFSAERPKGSFSTLEIQRTEQGDSAMYLCASSSGGKRGRNEQFFGPGTRLTVL.